These 4 T cell receptor beta chains were sequenced from one sample in a study of Graves' ophthalmopathy and Graves' hyperthyroidism (dated by TCRdb to 2017 to 2018). Sequencing was performed on an Illumina HiSeq 2000. TCR beta CDR3 regions were amplified from RNA transcripts for repertoire sequencing. The first round of RT-PCR was done with HTBI primers and the Qiagen OneStep RT-PCR kit, and was followed by a second round of multiplex PCR, then size selection and purification. TCRdb itself trimmed the public reads at Q25 with fastp, ran MiXCR and retained productive beta chains. Each entry is one CDR3 protein sequence, shown with its most common DNA and genes. This sample is represented by over a million distinct CDR3 sequences; about 38% of them were singletons. Of the sample, over 8.5% falls within the top ten clones. Sequencing was performed on peripheral blood or thyroid tissue (not recorded which). The receptor set was obtained from an adult man with Graves' hyperthyroidism.

The V call is TRBV7-2, the J call TRBJ1-2; 9 positions match TRBD1. This CDR3 contains 14 residues. Looked up from germline, CDR1 is SGHTA and CDR2 is FQGNSA. The trim removed 8 bases at V and 2 bases at J, leaving 6 bases unmatched. The CDR3 spells CASFRDRANYGYTF. In DNA form, the CDR3 reads TGTGCCAGCTTCCGGGACAGGGCCAACTATGGCTACACCTTC.

This clonotype has ten or more counts. Here the CDR3 DNA reads TGTGCCAGCAGCTTCCGACTAGCGGGCCAAGAGACCCAGTACTTC. This encodes CASSFRLAGQETQYF. The V and J genes are TRBV7-9 and TRBJ2-5, with TRBD2 identical over 10 bases. Germline CDR1 SEHNR, CDR2 FQNEAQ (reference sequence). The CDR3 runs to 15 residues. V gave up 3 bases and J gave up 1 base; unmatched junction bases: 2.

The sample holds many counts of this clonotype. The chain couples TRBV11-2 to TRBJ2-5; TRBD1 matches 9 bases. CDR1 is SGHAT, CDR2 FQNNGV, per germline. Germline trimming cut 4 bases from V and 4 bases from J; bases unmatched to any gene: 4. CDR3 length: 14 amino acids. CDR3 sequence (DNA): TGTGCCAGCAGCTGGGGACAGGGCGGAGAGACCCAGTACTTC. This sequence encodes CASSWGQGGETQYF.

About this clonotype: One end of the junction fails to match germline, which may point to a read error. V is TRBV7-2 and J is TRBJ1-2; 10 bases align to TRBD1. This CDR3 comprises 15 residues. The germline CDR1 and CDR2 sequences are SGHTA and FQGNSA. CDR3 coding DNA: TGCGCCAGCAGCCAAGGGGACAGGGGAGGGGATGGCTACACCTTC. Translated, it gives CASSQGDRGGDGYTF.